This record concerns one T cell receptor beta chain sequence. Unmatched junction bases numbered 9, after V lost 1 base and J lost 1 base. Looked up from germline, CDR1 is SGDLS and CDR2 is YYNGEE. This CDR3 region has 18 residues. Original processing methods: Cell counts per sample came from amplifying reference gene primers. TCRdb's copy holds only in-frame clones and misses some; the assay was immunoSEQ multiplex PCR. V, J and clone size were drawn from that table, and D and trimming were deduced from the DNA. The table lists 150,000 or so clones, about nine tenths of them singletons. The data originate from a study of blood T cell repertoires in COVID-19. Overall study context: Sites across the United States, Italy and Spain contributed samples from acute and convalescent COVID-19. PBMCs, B-cell-depleted T cells, or T cells were the source of the cDNA or gDNA that made up the material.

The chain recombines TRBV9 with TRBJ2-3; 10 bases align to TRBD2. The sequence was collected from a man aged 45-65 years with acute or convalescent COVID-19. Sequencing was done on a sample of peripheral blood. In DNA form, the CDR3 reads TGTGCCAGCAGCGTAACTACCCAACTAGCGGGGCGCACAGATACGCAGTATTTT. Its protein is CASSVTTQLAGRTDTQYF.